The source of this T cell receptor (beta chain) is a study of blood T cell repertoires in COVID-19. Study as a whole: Italy, Spain and the United States were the sources of the convalescent and acute COVID-19 samples. Sources were T cells, B-cell-depleted T cells, or PBMCs; the material itself was cDNA or gDNA.

In the source study's methods: Estimation of nucleated cell counts was performed using reference gene primer amplification. Sequencing used immunoSEQ multiplex PCR; TCRdb keeps in-frame clones, though not all of them. V, J and clone size are taken as reported in that table, and D and trimming were inferred from the DNA itself. The sample includes approximately 190,000 clones, approximately 84% of them seen just once. V lost 4 bases, J lost 7 bases, and 11 bases lay in between. From germline, CDR1 is SGHTA and CDR2 FQGTGA. CDR3 length: 14 residues. The V gene is TRBV7-3, the J gene TRBJ1-6, with TRBD1 as a possible D gene (6 bases). The material sequenced was peripheral blood. This clonotype originated in a woman in her sixties or seventies with active or convalescent COVID-19. The CDR3 region has the DNA TGTGCCAGCAGCTCACAGGGAAACAATTCACCCCTCCACTTT. Translated, it gives CASSSQGNNSPLHF.